This T cell receptor (beta chain) was captured by sequencing in a study of T cell responses to AZD1222 COVID-19 vaccine. Study-level findings and limits: Spike-specific TCR breadth and depth were elevated following two AZD1222 doses. Only five or six people who got AZD1222 tested seropositive at baseline. Most donors were white British, females outnumbered males, and clonal diversity was possibly underestimated. The reported proportion of spike-specific TCRs targeting unmutated variant regions was nearly half.

As regards this clone: Its antigen is unknown.

The CDR3 extends over 15 amino acids. Germline assignment: CDR1 MDHEN and CDR2 SYDVKM. The V and J ends lost 6 bases and 0 bases respectively, with 12 bases between them. Generated by immunoSEQ multiplex PCR, the TCRdb table keeps only in-frame clones and is missing some. The sample has approximately 140,000 clones; about 88% are singletons. Source: peripheral blood, taken on day 0 of AZD1222 vaccination. This sequence was found in an adult in good health. The chain couples TRBV28 to TRBJ1-3, with a tentative D call TRBD1 (5 bases). In DNA, the CDR3 is TGTGCCAGCAGGGCAGGAGACAGCTCTGGAAACACCATATATTTT. Translating gives CASRAGDSSGNTIYF.